This T cell receptor (beta chain) originates from a study of shared clonotypes between healthy human individuals. General study findings and limits: Some clonotypes were shared by all four sorted-subset donors, while others were not shared. The non-shared ones had lower generation probabilities than the shared ones.

Deletions cut 3 bases from V and 0 bases from J, with 2 bases between. Germline V gene lookup returns CDR1 DFQATT and CDR2 SNEGSKA (reference sequence). This CDR3 has 11 amino acids. This clone was observed a few times. Its antigen is unidentified. Other DNA sequences from this sample encode an identical CDR3 as well. Once extracted for a subset, genomic DNA was divided evenly among several immunoSEQ plates. Data came from immunoSEQ multiplex PCR; TCRdb stores just in-frame clones and leaves some out. The sample lists about 960,000 clones, 76% occurring once. The clonotype originates from a man younger than 30 in good health. The V gene is TRBV20-1, the J gene TRBJ1-1; D gene unclear. What was sequenced was memory CD4+ T cells sorted from blood. As for subset: CD45RA-negative fraction. The CDR3 is CSARVNTEAFF. The CDR3 coding sequence is TGCAGTGCTAGGGTGAACACTGAAGCTTTCTTT.